Following are 9 T cell receptor beta chains from one sample sequenced in a study of blood T cell repertoires in COVID-19. Using immunoSEQ multiplex PCR, the repertoire was profiled, and TCRdb retains in-frame clones only, with some absent. The top ten hold about 5.6% of the sample, which has roughly 200,000 clones, 86% seen once. The sequenced material came from PBMCs or T cells enriched from blood (not recorded which). All receptors come from a man aged 40-49 years with acute COVID-19.

This rearrangement joins TRBV5-1 to TRBJ1-2, with 7 bases that match TRBD1. This CDR3 has 14 residues. Germline V lookup: CDR1 SGHRS, CDR2 YFSETQ. The V segment lost 3 bases and the J segment 5 bases; nucleotides outside the gene matches: 7. The DNA of the CDR3 is TGCGCCAGCAGCTACTTCCCGGGACAGTATGGCTACACCTTC. Encoded protein: CASSYFPGQYGYTF.

This sequence joins TRBV6-4 and TRBJ2-1; perhaps TRBD1 as D (6 bases). The CDR3 length is 13 residues. V dropped 3 bases and J dropped 9 bases, with 12 bases sitting between them. Germline CDR1 MRHNA, CDR2 SNTAGT. CDR3 loop: CASSEEQGSEQFF. The CDR3 nucleotides read TGTGCCAGCAGTGAAGAACAGGGCAGTGAGCAGTTCTTC.

This clone appeared a few times. This sequence joins TRBV4-2 and TRBJ2-3; 8 bases are a match to TRBD1. CDR3 length: 15 amino acids. CDR1 and CDR2 from the germline V gene are LGHNA and YNFKEQ. The J segment lost 1 base and the V segment lost 3 bases, leaving 3 bases of the junction unmatched. The CDR3 nucleotides read TGTGCCAGCAGCCACGCGGGACAGGGCACAGATACGCAGTATTTT. Translated, it gives CASSHAGQGTDTQYF.

The rearrangement uses TRBV28 and TRBJ2-5; D is unclear. The CDR3 extends over 12 amino acids. Looked up from germline, CDR1 is MDHEN and CDR2 is SYDVKM. Trimming shortened V by 5 bases and J by 5 bases, and 9 bases separated the two germline ends. CDR3 in amino acids: CASSPRFETQYF. The CDR3 DNA sequence: TGTGCCAGCAGTCCCCGTTTCGAGACCCAGTACTTC.

The rearrangement uses TRBV9 and TRBJ1-4, with TRBD1 identical over 7 bases. CDR1 and CDR2 from the germline V gene are SGDLS and YYNGEE. With V trimmed by 0 bases and J by 6 bases, 8 bases remained unmatched. This CDR3 region has 16 residues. The CDR3 protein is CASSVDLGGGYEKLFF. The DNA for the CDR3 is TGTGCCAGCAGCGTAGACCTAGGGGGCGGGTATGAAAAACTGTTTTTT.

The chain recombines TRBV19 with TRBJ1-5; perhaps TRBD1 as D (6 bases). V dropped 5 bases and J dropped 1 base, with 15 bases sitting between them. The germline V gene has CDR1 LNHDA and CDR2 SQIVND (reference sequence). CDR3 length: 16 residues. The CDR3 protein is CASSQGQGGSNQPQHF. The CDR3 nucleotides are TGTGCCAGTAGTCAGGGGCAGGGTGGAAGCAATCAGCCCCAGCATTTT.

This chain connects TRBV11-2 to TRBJ2-5; TRBD2 might be the D (7 bases). From germline, CDR1 is SGHAT and CDR2 FQNNGV. The CDR3 totals 17 residues. V was cut by 1 base and J by 7 bases, with 22 bases left in between. In nucleotides, the CDR3 is TGTGCCAGCAGCTTAGGACTCCCGGACGGAGGGGGGGGGACCCAGTACTTC. Translation: CASSLGLPDGGGGTQYF.

The gene calls are TRBV12-5 and TRBJ2-3; 9 bases match TRBD2. CDR1 and CDR2 (germline): LGHNT, FRNRAP. This CDR3 is built from 17 residues. V gave up 0 bases and J gave up 3 bases; unmatched junction bases: 7. The CDR3, as DNA: TGTGCTAGTGGTTTGGTCTTAGCGGGAGCAGGAACAGATACGCAGTATTTT. Encoded protein: CASGLVLAGAGTDTQYF.

The rearrangement joins TRBV25-1 to TRBJ2-6; possibly TRBD2 for D (7 bases). CDR1 and CDR2 (germline): MGHDK, SYGVNS. The length of the CDR3 is 18 residues. Trimming removed 3 bases at V and 0 bases at J, with 15 bases between. DNA for the CDR3: TGTGCCAGCAGTGAGCAAGGGGGGGAGAACTCTGGGGCCAACGTCCTGACTTTC. This sequence encodes CASSEQGGENSGANVLTF.